This T cell receptor beta chain emerged from a study of human T cells and chemical hapten exposure. The V and J ends lost 6 bases and 4 bases respectively, with 16 bases between them. CDR1 is SGHTA and CDR2 is FQGNSA in the germline V gene. This CDR3 is 15 amino acids long. Indicated time point: patch test 2, 6 weeks after DPC sensitization. Treatment reported: therapeutic diphenylcyclopropenone sensitization with weekly scalp DPC. TCRdb reprocessed the RACE reads with MiXCR, giving one entry per CDR3 protein. This table holds 89,000 or so distinct CDR3 sequences, 5% to 8.5% found once. Study findings and constraints: There was no change with DPC sensitization in TCRs above 1 in 1000 frequency.

This clonotype has more than one count but fewer than ten. Its antigen is not known. The starting material was whole blood, obtained in connection with sensitization to the hapten diphenylcyclopropenone (DPC). The clonotype comes from a woman in her 30s with alopecia areata. Some clones in this sample may be carry-over from other donors' samples. This rearrangement joins TRBV7-2 to TRBJ2-1, with no clear D. CDR3 sequence: CASRPTPEGYNEQFF. The CDR3 coding sequence is TGTGCCAGCAGACCTACCCCCGAAGGGTACAATGAGCAGTTCTTC. Full variable domain (missing parts from reference TRBV7-2 and TRBJ2-1): GAGVSQSPSNKVTEKGKDVELRCDPISGHTALYWYRQSLGQGLEFLIYFQGNSAPDKSGLPSDRFSAERTGGSVSTLTIQRTQQEDSAVYLCASRPTPEGYNEQFFGPGTRLTVL.